This T cell receptor (beta chain) was identified in a study of T cell clonotyping in hematopoietic cell transplantation. Data came from immunoSEQ multiplex PCR; TCRdb stores just in-frame clones and leaves some out. The sample consists of about 11,000 clones, around nine tenths of them appearing once. Per germline, CDR1 MDHEN and CDR2 SYDVKM. The CDR3 is 17 residues long. V was clipped by 4 bases and J by 1 base; unmatched bases: 6. A single count supports this clone. Sequences were derived from PBMCs, sampled 180 days after allogeneic stem cell transplant. This chain joins TRBV28 and TRBJ1-6, with 8 bases aligning to TRBD1. The receptor comes from a male patient between 60 and 69 years old who had an allogeneic stem cell transplant from an unrelated donor, so the T cells may come from the graft donor. Some clones in this sample may be carry-over from other donors' samples. The CDR3 protein is CASSSHRGGSYNSPLHF. CDR3 DNA sequence: TGTGCCAGCAGTTCCCACAGGGGGGGATCCTATAATTCACCCCTCCACTTT.